This T cell receptor (beta chain) was sequenced for a study of T-cell reconstitution after alpha-beta-depleted transplantation in children. Study-wide points: Hyperexpanded clones declined; after one year, newly produced T cells mostly supplied diversity. From surviving recipient T cells and thymic progenitors came the high day-60 TCRbeta diversity observed in some patients. Several hundred expanded graft clones reportedly gave rise to the alpha-beta T cells present about two months after transplant.

Construction of the TCRbeta library involved unique molecular identifiers. TCRdb re-called the PCR reads with MiXCR, one entry per CDR3 protein. This sample carries hundreds of thousands of distinct CDR3 sequences, roughly 15% of them seen once, and the ten largest clones take around 4.5%. The CDR3 covers 12 residues. V gave up 3 bases and J gave up 0 bases, with 2 bases separating them. In germline, CDR1 is LNHDA, CDR2 SQIVND (reference sequence). In its sample, this clonotype was seen many times. Antigen: not known. The clonotype comes from a male patient between 10 and 17 years old who had a stem cell transplant for acute lymphoblastic leukemia, so the T cells may come from the graft donor. The chain combines TRBV19 with TRBJ1-1; D is undetermined. The sequencing here drew on PBMCs, mostly from graft donor cells, taken 360 days after TCRalphabeta/CD19-depleted stem cell transplant. In DNA form, the CDR3 reads TGTGCCAGTAGTATCCTGAACACTGAAGCTTTCTTT. Translation gives CASSILNTEAFF.